These 7 T cell receptor beta chains were sequenced from one sample in a study of vaccination effects on CD4 cells after COVID-19. No cognate antigen is known for these TCRs. Culture proceeded for under twelve days, and CD4+ T cells were then isolated. The method was immunoSEQ multiplex PCR; TCRdb's version includes in-frame clones alone and lacks a portion of them. This sample has roughly 64,000 clones, with about two thirds found just once. The specimen was CD4+ T cells from PBMCs cultured without peptide, collected before COVID-19 vaccination. These receptors originate from a human donor who had a prior SARS-CoV-2 infection.

CDR3 sequence: CASSQDGKNSYEQYF. The CDR3 region has the DNA TGTGCCAGCAGCCAAGATGGCAAAAACTCCTACGAGCAGTACTTC. The chain joins TRBV4-2 to TRBJ2-7; D not resolved. The V gene lost 0 bases and the J gene lost 0 bases, with 9 bases spanning the gap. This CDR3 is 15 amino acids long. Germline CDR1 is LGHNA and CDR2 is YNFKEQ.

This clone appeared a few times. This chain connects TRBV15 to TRBJ1-3; the D gene is possibly TRBD1 (5 bases). V lost 1 base and J lost 4, with 11 bases in between. The germline CDR1 and CDR2 sequences are LNHNV and YYDKDF (reference sequence). CDR3 size: 15 residues. This CDR3 is CATSRAFRAGNTIYF. The DNA of the CDR3 is TGTGCCACCAGCAGAGCCTTCAGGGCGGGAAACACCATATATTTT. The entire variable domain, with the rest obtained from reference TRBV15 and TRBJ1-3, is as follows: DAMVIQNPRYQVTQFGKPVTLSCSQTLNHNVMYWYQQKSSQAPKLLFHYYDKDFNNEADTPDNFQSRRPNTSFCFLDIRSPGLGDTAMYLCATSRAFRAGNTIYFGEGSWLTVV.

The chain couples TRBV5-1 to TRBJ2-7, with 9 bases that match TRBD1. The length of the CDR3 is 14 residues. Trimming removed 4 bases from V and 7 bases from J; junction bases left unmatched: 9. In germline, CDR1 is SGHRS, CDR2 YFSETQ. CDR3 sequence: CASSLGDREDEQYF. In DNA, the CDR3 is TGCGCCAGCAGCCTGGGGGACAGGGAGGATGAGCAGTACTTC.

The chain combines TRBV24-1 with TRBJ2-2; weak D call: TRBD1 (6 bases). CDR1 is KGHDR and CDR2 is SFDVKD in the germline V gene. Deletions cut 6 bases from V and 5 bases from J, with 15 bases between. This CDR3 has 15 amino acids. The CDR3 spells CATSPRGTSTGELFF. For the CDR3, the DNA is TGTGCCACCAGTCCCAGGGGAACTTCAACCGGGGAGCTGTTTTTT.

This clone was observed a single time. The J gene is TRBJ2-1, the V gene TRBV10-3, with TRBD2 matching 7 bases. Germline V lookup: CDR1 ENHRY, CDR2 SYGVKD. This CDR3 spans 16 amino acids. Germline trimming cut 1 base from V and 1 base from J; bases unmatched to any gene: 4. The CDR3 DNA reads TGTGCCATCAGTGAGTATGGAGCGGGGTCCTACAATGAGCAGTTCTTC. Protein: CAISEYGAGSYNEQFF.

This chain connects TRBV7-8 to TRBJ2-7; D is perhaps TRBD1 or TRBD2 (6 bases each). V lost 5 bases and J lost 2, with 16 bases in between. This CDR3 is 15 amino acids long. Germline-derived CDR1 and CDR2 are SGHVS and FQNEAQ. The CDR3 is CASSPGGGRPYEQYF. In DNA, the CDR3 is TGTGCCAGCAGCCCCGGGGGCGGCAGACCCTACGAGCAGTACTTC.

V usage is TRBV3-1 (or the pseudogene TRBV3-2) and J usage is TRBJ2-5, with 7 bases matching TRBD1. In germline, CDR1 is LGHDT, CDR2 YNNKEL (reference sequence). J gave up 2 bases and V 1 base, and 4 bases lay outside the gene matches. The CDR3 is 15 residues long. CDR3 bases: TGTGCCAGCAGCCAAGCTGGGACAGTACAAGAGACCCAGTACTTC. Translated: CASSQAGTVQETQYF.